Below, one TCR beta chain is given with its context. Its recognized antigen is unknown. There are no base qualities to consult, and no much larger clone falls within one base. Genomic DNA was isolated from the sorted cells so that the TCRbeta CDR3 region could be sequenced. The immunoSEQ Assay was used for sequencing of TCRbeta CDR3 regions. TCRdb took over this immuneACCESS table, retaining in-frame rearrangements with V and J assigned. Such tables are incomplete; in checked studies, under half of the missing clones stem from an unresolved V gene, and the remainder is unexplained. For this sample there are 100,000 or so clones; approximately 90% appear just once. Around 0.16% of the sample goes to the ten largest clones. The cysteine opens and the phenylalanine closes a CDR3 of 11 amino acids. Just CDR3 DNA is preserved here, 33 bases in frame from base 1. CDR1 and CDR2, per the germline V gene (reference sequence), are DFQATT and SNEGSKA.

The trial excluded patients who had a history of autoimmune disease or were on systemic immunosuppression. Peripheral blood for TCR sequencing was collected from all dose cohorts at baseline, on cycle 4 day 1, and on cycle 7 day 1. Samples were obtained from an open-label, multicenter, first-in-human phase I dose-escalation trial of ivuxolimab. Adults with locally advanced or metastatic melanoma, renal cell, hepatocellular, or head and neck squamous cell carcinoma were enrolled in the trial. Before TCR sequencing, CD4+ T cells and CD8+ T cells were sorted from peripheral blood as separate populations. The data stem from a study of OX40 agonist ivuxolimab in advanced cancers. General notes on the study: The costimulatory receptor OX40 (CD134) was targeted by ivuxolimab, a fully human IgG2 agonistic monoclonal antibody. Partial responses were achieved by three dose-escalation patients, of whom one had hepatocellular carcinoma and two had cutaneous melanoma. In the dose-escalation cohort, approximately 83% of patients were male, and the mean age was 60 years with a range of about 20 to 80. The point of sequencing TCRbeta in the periphery was to test whether ivuxolimab changed TCR sequence diversity and drove clonal T-cell expansion. Intravenous ivuxolimab was administered to patients every 2 weeks at six dose levels: 0.01, 0.1, 0.3, 1.5, 3 and 10 mg/kg. Of the roughly 51 patients in dose escalation, 19 had hepatocellular carcinoma, around 15 had melanoma, 9 had renal cell carcinoma and 9 had head and neck cancer. The paper covers the monotherapy dose-escalation part of the phase I ivuxolimab trial, which included N = 52 patients. Prior anti-PD-1, anti-PD-L1 or anti-CTLA-4 therapy was permitted, and checkpoint inhibitors had been received by approximately 39% of dose-escalation patients.

Results the study describes overall, beyond this receptor: At doses of 0.1 to 3.0 mg/kg, clonal expansion of both CD4+ and CD8+ T cells in blood was seen between baseline and week 6. Low levels of normalized T-cell clonal expansion were also seen in some patients who did not respond. Which antigens the clonally expanded peripheral T cells were specific for was not determined. Partial responders in the 0.1-3.0 mg/kg groups had among the lowest normalized peripheral clonal expansion, especially among CD8+ T cells. After ivuxolimab, expanded clones were on average more numerous among CD8+ T cells than among CD4+ T cells.

The source material was CD4+ or CD8+ T cells sorted from blood, sampled in a trial of the OX40 agonist ivuxolimab. This TCR was sampled from an adult with an advanced solid tumor such as melanoma, head and neck, liver or kidney cancer. The rearrangement joined TRBV20-1 to TRBJ1-2; 10 of the junction bases match TRBD1. The CDR3 protein is CRGQGWVGYTF. The nucleotide sequence reads TGCAGGGGACAGGGGTGGGTTGGCTACACCTTC.